Sequencing of this T cell receptor (beta chain) was carried out in a study of blood T cell repertoires in COVID-19. The overall study: COVID-19 samples, acute and convalescent, were from the United States, Italy and Spain. Sample material is recorded as cDNA or gDNA derived from T cells, B-cell-depleted T cells, or PBMCs.

Worth noting for this clone: One junction end does not reproduce the germline sequence, and a read error may be involved.

Original analysis: Reference gene primer amplification gave estimated nucleated cell counts. Profiled with immunoSEQ multiplex PCR; TCRdb holds only in-frame clones, not every one. V and J calls and clone size are as listed in that table; D and trimming were resolved from the DNA. Of some 90,000 clones in the sample, approximately 92% were seen once. The CDR3 sequence is 14 residues long. Germline V CDR1 and CDR2: MNHEY, SVGEGT. V gene TRBV6-2 or TRBV6-3 combines with J gene TRBJ1-5; 8 nucleotides match TRBD1. Specimen: peripheral blood. The TCR comes from a woman older than 75 with active COVID-19. CDR3 nucleotides: TGTGCCAGCAGTAGAGGACAGGGCAACCAGCCCCAGCATTTT. Translating it yields CASSRGQGNQPQHF.